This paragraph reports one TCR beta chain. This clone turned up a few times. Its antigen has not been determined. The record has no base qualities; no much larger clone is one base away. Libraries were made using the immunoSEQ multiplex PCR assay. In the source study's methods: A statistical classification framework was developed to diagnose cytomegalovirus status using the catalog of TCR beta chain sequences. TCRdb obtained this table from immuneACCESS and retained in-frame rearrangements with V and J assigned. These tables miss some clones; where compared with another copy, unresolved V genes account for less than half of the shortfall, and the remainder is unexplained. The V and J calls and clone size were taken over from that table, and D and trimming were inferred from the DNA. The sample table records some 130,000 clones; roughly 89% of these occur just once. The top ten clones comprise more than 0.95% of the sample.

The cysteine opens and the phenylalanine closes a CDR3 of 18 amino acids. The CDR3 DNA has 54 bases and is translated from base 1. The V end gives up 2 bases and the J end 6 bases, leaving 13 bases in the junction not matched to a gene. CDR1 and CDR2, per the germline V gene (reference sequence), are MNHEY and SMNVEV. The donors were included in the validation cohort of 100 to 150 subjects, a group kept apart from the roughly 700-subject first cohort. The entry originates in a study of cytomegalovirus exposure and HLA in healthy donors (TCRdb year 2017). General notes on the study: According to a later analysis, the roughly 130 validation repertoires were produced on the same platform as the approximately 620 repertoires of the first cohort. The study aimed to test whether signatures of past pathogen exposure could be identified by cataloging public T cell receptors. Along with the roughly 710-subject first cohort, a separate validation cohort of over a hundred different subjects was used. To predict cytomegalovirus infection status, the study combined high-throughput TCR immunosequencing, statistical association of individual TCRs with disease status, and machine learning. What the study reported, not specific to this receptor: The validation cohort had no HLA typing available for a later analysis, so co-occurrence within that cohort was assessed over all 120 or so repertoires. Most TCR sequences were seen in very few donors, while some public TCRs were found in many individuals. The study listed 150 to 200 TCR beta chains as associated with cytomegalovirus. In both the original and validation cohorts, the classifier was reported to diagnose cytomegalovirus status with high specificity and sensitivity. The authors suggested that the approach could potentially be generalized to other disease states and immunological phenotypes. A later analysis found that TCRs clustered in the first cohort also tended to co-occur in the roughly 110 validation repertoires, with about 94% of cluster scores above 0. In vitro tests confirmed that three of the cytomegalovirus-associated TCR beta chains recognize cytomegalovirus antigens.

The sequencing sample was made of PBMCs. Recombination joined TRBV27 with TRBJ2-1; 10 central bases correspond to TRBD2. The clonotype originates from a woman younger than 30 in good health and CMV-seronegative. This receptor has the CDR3 CASSLALPGTSVRNEQFF. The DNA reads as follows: TGTGCCAGCAGTTTAGCTCTACCCGGGACTAGCGTCCGCAATGAGCAGTTCTTC.